The 21 T cell receptor beta chains below all came from one sample that was sequenced in a study of cytomegalovirus exposure and HLA in healthy donors. Sequencing used immunoSEQ multiplex PCR; TCRdb keeps in-frame clones, though not all of them. The sample consists of some 260,000 clones, about 90% of them appearing once. The sample consisted of PBMCs. The source is a man aged 18 to 30 in good health and CMV-seropositive.

The chain employs TRBV29-1 and TRBJ2-7, with 10 bases fitting TRBD1. The CDR3 runs 12 residues. Germline CDR1 SQVTM, CDR2 ANQGSEA. V trimming: 6 bases; J trimming: 3 bases; junction bases outside the gene matches: 2. CDR3 coding DNA: TGCAGCGTCGGACAGGGGGACTACGAGCAGTACTTC. It specifies CSVGQGDYEQYF.

In this sample, this clone turned up once. The chain joins TRBV19 to TRBJ2-7; 13 bases agree with TRBD2. The germline CDR1 and CDR2 sequences are LNHDA and SQIVND (reference sequence). Trimming at V came to 6 bases and at J to 0 bases, leaving 11 bases not matched to a gene. CDR3 length equals 18 residues. The CDR3 region is CASSRRLAGGQISYEQYF. CDR3 coding DNA: TGTGCCAGTAGCCGTCGACTAGCGGGAGGACAAATCTCCTACGAGCAGTACTTC.

This chain joins TRBV7-8 and TRBJ2-1; a weak D match, TRBD2 (6 bases). The CDR3 is 18 amino acids. Trimming took 5 bases from V and 0 from J, leaving 20 bases between them. Germline values: CDR1 SGHVS, CDR2 FQNEAQ. In DNA, the CDR3 is TGTGCCAGCAGCCCACCACCGGGACTGGGGAGCTCCTACAATGAGCAGTTCTTC. Encoded protein: CASSPPPGLGSSYNEQFF. Drawing the rest from reference TRBV7-8 and TRBJ2-1, the complete variable domain is GAGVSQSPRYKVAKRGQDVALRCDPISGHVSLFWYQQALGQGPEFLTYFQNEAQLDKSGLPSDRFFAERPEGSVSTLKIQRTQQEDSAVYLCASSPPPGLGSSYNEQFFGPGTRLTVL.

The V and J genes are TRBV5-6 and TRBJ1-2, with D possibly matching TRBD1 (5 bases). CDR3 length equals 12 residues. V dropped 7 bases and J dropped 2 bases, with 9 bases sitting between them. CDR1 and CDR2 (germline): SGHDT, YYEEEE. The chain's CDR3 is CASQTENYGYTF. CDR3 nucleotide sequence: TGTGCCAGCCAGACAGAAAACTATGGCTACACCTTC.

The rearrangement links TRBV5-1 to TRBJ1-1; TRBD1 might be the D (5 bases). CDR3 length: 15 residues. The germline V and J ends were trimmed by 4 bases and 3 bases, with 16 bases remaining between them. Looked up from germline, CDR1 is SGHRS and CDR2 is YFSETQ. This CDR3 reads CASSLAGGADTEAFF. The CDR3 bases are TGCGCCAGCAGCCTTGCAGGTGGGGCTGACACTGAAGCTTTCTTT. The full variable domain, completed using reference TRBV5-1 and TRBJ1-1, is KAGVTQTPRYLIKTRGQQVTLSCSPISGHRSVSWYQQTPGQGLQFLFEYFSETQRNKGNFPGRFSGRQFSNSRSEMNVSTLELGDSALYLCASSLAGGADTEAFFGQGTRLTVV.

In this sample, this clone turned up once. The rearrangement uses TRBV5-6 and TRBJ2-5; 8 bases match TRBD1. CDR3 length equals 14 residues. CDR1 SGHDT and CDR2 YYEEEE come from the germline V gene. Trimming at V came to 4 bases and at J to 7 bases, leaving 9 bases not matched to a gene. The CDR3 DNA follows: TGTGCCAGCAGCCCGGGGACAGGCCCAGCGACCCAGTACTTC. Its protein product is CASSPGTGPATQYF. Together with reference TRBV5-6 and TRBJ2-5, the CDR3 gives the full variable domain: DAGVTQSPTHLIKTRGQQVTLRCSPKSGHDTVSWYQQALGQGPQFIFQYYEEEERQRGNFPDRFSGHQFPNYSSELNVNALLLGDSALYLCASSPGTGPATQYFGPGTRLLVL.

The J gene is TRBJ1-3, the V gene TRBV5-1; D is ambiguous. The V gene's germline CDR1 is SGHRS and CDR2 YFSETQ. The CDR3 has 14 residues. Deletions cut 4 bases from V and 0 bases from J, with 8 bases between. CDR3 loop: CASSQGISGNTIYF. Written as DNA, the CDR3 is TGCGCCAGCAGCCAAGGGATCTCTGGAAACACCATATATTTT.

This clone was recorded once. The chain carries TRBV7-7 and TRBJ2-5; D remains ambiguous. The CDR3 has 16 residues. CDR1 and CDR2 from the germline V gene are SSHAT and FNYEAQ (reference sequence). Trimming removed 4 bases from V and 1 base from J, with 16 bases in between. The CDR3 protein is CASSSYGSDGQETQYF. The CDR3 DNA follows: TGTGCCAGCAGCTCCTACGGATCGGACGGCCAAGAGACCCAGTACTTC.

This sequence joins TRBV9 and TRBJ2-1; TRBD2 aligns across 10 bases. The CDR3 covers 16 residues. Germline CDR1 is SGDLS and CDR2 is YYNGEE. V shed 3 bases, J shed 2 bases, and the junction held 5 bases outside the gene matches. The DNA for the CDR3 is TGTGCCAGCAGCGGGTTAGCGGGAGGAACCTACAATGAGCAGTTCTTC. Amino acids: CASSGLAGGTYNEQFF.

This clone has a handful of counts. The J gene is TRBJ2-7, the V gene TRBV27; no reliable D call. Germline assignment: CDR1 MNHEY and CDR2 SMNVEV (reference sequence). Trimming pared 2 bases from V and 6 bases from J, leaving 14 bases between. The length of the CDR3 is 14 residues. The CDR3 bases are TGTGCCAGCAGTTTAACGGTTGTCGGTGCCGAGCAGTACTTC. Translating gives CASSLTVVGAEQYF.

This sequence joins TRBV18 and TRBJ2-3; perhaps TRBD1 as D (6 bases). The V gene lost 6 bases and the J gene lost 1 base, with 14 bases spanning the gap. Germline lookup yields CDR1 KGHSH and CDR2 LQKENI. The CDR3 contains 15 residues. In DNA form, the CDR3 reads TGTGCCAGCTCTTACGGACAGATACGCACAGATACGCAGTATTTT. It encodes CASSYGQIRTDTQYF.

Only one count was recorded for this clone. The CDR3 DNA sequence: TGTGCCTGGAGCCAGGGACTAGCGGGATGTTATTTT. Residues: CAWSQGLAGCYF. This chain joins TRBV30 and TRBJ2-3; the match to TRBD2 covers 13 bases. In germline, CDR1 is GTSNPN, CDR2 SVGIG (reference sequence). This CDR3 has 12 residues. The ends lost 3 bases at V and 15 bases at J; junction bases unmatched: 6.

V and J are TRBV4-3 and TRBJ2-7, with TRBD1 identical over 9 bases. V trimming: 0 bases; J trimming: 2 bases; junction bases outside the gene matches: 17. This CDR3 region has 20 residues. From germline, CDR1 is LGHNA and CDR2 YSLEER. The CDR3 spells CASSQDLSGTTGTGTYEQYF. The CDR3 nucleotides are TGCGCCAGCAGCCAAGATCTATCGGGTACGACCGGGACAGGGACCTACGAGCAGTACTTC.

The V call is TRBV27, the J call TRBJ2-1, with 7 bases aligning to TRBD1. Germline V gene lookup returns CDR1 MNHEY and CDR2 SMNVEV (reference sequence). This CDR3 has 12 amino acids. V lost 5 bases to trimming and J lost 13 bases; unmatched junction nucleotides: 8. CDR3: CASSNHRGFQFF. The CDR3 region has the DNA TGTGCCAGCAGTAATCACAGGGGATTTCAGTTCTTC.

CDR3 in amino acids: CASSEALAGGPYEQYF. Here the CDR3 DNA reads TGTGCCAGCAGTGAAGCGCTAGCGGGAGGGCCCTACGAGCAGTACTTC. V usage is TRBV6-1 and J usage is TRBJ2-7; 12 bases line up with TRBD2. Germline loops: CDR1 MNHNS, CDR2 SASEGT. This CDR3 is built from 16 residues. V lost 0 bases to trimming and J lost 2 bases; unmatched junction nucleotides: 2.

The chain employs TRBV14 and TRBJ1-1, with D unresolved. Germline lookup yields CDR1 SGHDN and CDR2 FVKESK. The ends were cut back, 0 bases at V and 2 bases at J, with 10 bases in the middle. CDR3 length: 15 amino acids. CDR3 protein: CASSQDVSTNTEAFF. The DNA of the CDR3 is TGTGCCAGCAGCCAAGACGTCAGCACCAACACTGAAGCTTTCTTT.

This clone was counted a few times. The chain has TRBV27 and TRBJ1-2; TRBD1 matches 8 bases. CDR1 is MNHEY, CDR2 SMNVEV, per germline (reference sequence). Trimming removed 5 bases from V and 7 bases from J; junction bases left unmatched: 9. The CDR3 contains 14 residues. CDR3 coding DNA: TGTGCCAGCAGTCCACTGGACAGGGTGGCTGGCTACACCTTC. Its translation: CASSPLDRVAGYTF.

The genes are TRBV27 and TRBJ1-2, with 7 nucleotides matching TRBD1. The CDR3 spans 14 residues. Germline V lookup: CDR1 MNHEY, CDR2 SMNVEV (reference sequence). V was clipped by 7 bases and J by 3 bases; unmatched bases: 8. This CDR3 reads CASTPGQRDYGYTF. CDR3 nucleotide sequence: TGTGCCAGCACCCCGGGACAGAGGGACTATGGCTACACCTTC.

This sequence joins TRBV7-8 and TRBJ1-5; the D gene is possibly TRBD1 (5 bases). The CDR3 is 14 amino acids. V lost 1 base and J 5 bases, leaving 9 bases between the germline ends. Germline V gene lookup returns CDR1 SGHVS and CDR2 FQNEAQ. The CDR3 bases are TGTGCCAGCAGCTTAGTAGCAGGGCATCAGCCCCAGCATTTT. This sequence encodes CASSLVAGHQPQHF.

The V and J genes are TRBV25-1 and TRBJ1-1, with D possibly matching TRBD1 (6 bases). Trimming removed 7 bases from V and 0 bases from J, with 18 bases in between. Germline assignment: CDR1 MGHDK and CDR2 SYGVNS. The CDR3 loop spans 16 amino acids. The CDR3 nucleotides are TGTGCCAGCAAGCCGACGCGGACAGAAATGAACACTGAAGCTTTCTTT. This gives the protein CASKPTRTEMNTEAFF.

The chain uses TRBV2 and TRBJ2-7; D gene uncertain. Germline CDR1 reads SNHLY; CDR2 reads FYNNEI. This CDR3 has 13 amino acids. V lost 6 bases, J lost 0 bases, and 9 bases lay in between. The CDR3: CASSAVNSYEQYF. The CDR3 DNA follows: TGTGCCAGCAGCGCAGTGAACTCCTACGAGCAGTACTTC.